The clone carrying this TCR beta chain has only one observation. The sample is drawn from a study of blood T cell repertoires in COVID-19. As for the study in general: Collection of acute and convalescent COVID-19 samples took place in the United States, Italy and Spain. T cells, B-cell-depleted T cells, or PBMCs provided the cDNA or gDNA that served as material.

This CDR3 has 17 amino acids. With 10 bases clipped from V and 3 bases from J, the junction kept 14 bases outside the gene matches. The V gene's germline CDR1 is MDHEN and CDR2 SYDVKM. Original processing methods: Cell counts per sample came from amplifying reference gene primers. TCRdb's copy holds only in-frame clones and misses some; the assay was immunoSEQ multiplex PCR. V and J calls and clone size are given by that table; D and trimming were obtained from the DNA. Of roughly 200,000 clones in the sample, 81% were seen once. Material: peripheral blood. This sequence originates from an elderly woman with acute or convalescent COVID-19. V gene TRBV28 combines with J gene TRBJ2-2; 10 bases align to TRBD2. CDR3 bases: TGTGCCACCCATGTCACTAGCGGGACCTCGTACACCGGGGAGCTGTTTTTT. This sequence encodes CATHVTSGTSYTGELFF.